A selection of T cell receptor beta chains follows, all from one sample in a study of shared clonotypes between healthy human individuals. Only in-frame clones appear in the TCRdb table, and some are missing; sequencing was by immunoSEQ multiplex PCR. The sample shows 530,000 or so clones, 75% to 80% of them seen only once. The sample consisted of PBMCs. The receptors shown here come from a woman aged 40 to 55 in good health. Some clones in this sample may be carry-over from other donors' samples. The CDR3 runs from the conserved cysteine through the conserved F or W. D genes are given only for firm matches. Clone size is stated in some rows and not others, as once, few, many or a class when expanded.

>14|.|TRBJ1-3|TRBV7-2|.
CASSQTVYGNTIYF
TGTGCCAGCAGCCAGACAGTTTATGGAAACACCATATATTTT
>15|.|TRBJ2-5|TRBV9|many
CASSVGGGMMETQYF
TGTGCCAGCAGCGTAGGGGGCGGGATGATGGAGACCCAGTACTTC
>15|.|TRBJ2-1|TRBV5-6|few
CASSLGGSSYNEQFF
TGTGCCAGCAGCTTGGGGGGCAGCTCCTACAATGAGCAGTTCTTC
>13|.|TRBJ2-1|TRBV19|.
CASTGGFVNEQFF
TGTGCCAGTACCGGCGGGTTTGTGAATGAGCAGTTCTTC
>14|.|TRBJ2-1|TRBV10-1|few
CASSRRAFSNEQFF
TGCGCCAGCAGCAGGAGGGCCTTTTCGAATGAGCAGTTCTTC
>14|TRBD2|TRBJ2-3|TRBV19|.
CASRQRDSTDTQYF
TGTGCCAGTAGACAGCGGGATAGCACAGATACGCAGTATTTT
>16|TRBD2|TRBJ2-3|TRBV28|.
CASSFGLAGGPDTQYF
TGTGCCAGCAGTTTCGGACTAGCGGGAGGACCAGATACGCAGTATTTT
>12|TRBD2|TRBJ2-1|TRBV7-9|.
CASSFLAGEQFF
TGTGCCAGCAGCTTTTTAGCGGGGGAGCAGTTCTTC
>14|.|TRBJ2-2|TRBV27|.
CASTSTGTTGELFF
TGTGCCAGCACCTCGACAGGGACTACCGGGGAGCTGTTTTTT
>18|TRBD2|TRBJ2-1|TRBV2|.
CANDGKIAGGPVHNEQFF
TGTGCCAACGACGGGAAGATAGCGGGAGGGCCTGTCCACAATGAGCAGTTCTTC
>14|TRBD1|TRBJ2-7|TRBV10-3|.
CAIRTGTGGYEQYF
TGTGCCATCAGAACCGGGACAGGGGGCTACGAGCAGTACTTC
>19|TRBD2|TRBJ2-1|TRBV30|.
CAWSVRGIQLAGVYNEQFF
TGTGCCTGGAGTGTAAGGGGCATACAACTAGCGGGTGTTTACAATGAGCAGTTCTTC
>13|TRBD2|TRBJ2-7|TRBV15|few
CATSRDREGWQYF
TGTGCCACCAGCAGAGATCGGGAGGGATGGCAGTACTTC
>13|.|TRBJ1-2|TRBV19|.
CASSISVNYGYTF
TGTGCCAGTAGTATATCAGTGAACTATGGCTACACCTTC
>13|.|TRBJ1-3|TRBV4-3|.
CASSQEGSNTIYF
TGCGCCAGCAGCCAAGAGGGCAGCAACACCATATATTTT
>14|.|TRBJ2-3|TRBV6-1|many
CASSETREVDTQYF
TGTGCCAGCAGTGAGACTAGAGAAGTGGATACGCAGTATTTT
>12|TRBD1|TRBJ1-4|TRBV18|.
CASSPDREKLFF
TGTGCCAGCTCGCCGGACAGGGAAAAACTGTTTTTT
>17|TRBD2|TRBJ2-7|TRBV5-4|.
CASSAMFGTSGTYEQYF
TGTGCCAGCAGCGCAATGTTCGGGACTAGCGGTACCTACGAGCAGTACTTC
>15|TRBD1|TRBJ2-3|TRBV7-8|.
CASSPGTGRNQPQYF
TGTGCCAGCAGCCCCGGGACAGGCCGCAATCAGCCCCAGTATTTT
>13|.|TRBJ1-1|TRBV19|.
CASSTTRSTEAFF
TGTGCCAGTAGTACGACTCGGAGCACTGAAGCTTTCTTT
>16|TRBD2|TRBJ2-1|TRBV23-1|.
CASSPPREGSYNEQFF
TGCGCCAGCAGTCCTCCCAGGGAGGGTTCCTACAATGAGCAGTTCTTC
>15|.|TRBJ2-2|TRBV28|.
CASSIPGRNTGELFF
TGTGCCAGCAGCATTCCGGGACGGAACACCGGGGAGCTGTTTTTT
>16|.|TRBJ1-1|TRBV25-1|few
CASSERLGRVNTEAFF
TGTGCCAGCAGTGAACGGCTCGGCAGGGTGAACACTGAAGCTTTCTTT
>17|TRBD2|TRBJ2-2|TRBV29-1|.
CSVEDWGLAGVSGELFF
TGCAGCGTTGAAGATTGGGGACTAGCGGGAGTATCCGGGGAGCTGTTTTTT
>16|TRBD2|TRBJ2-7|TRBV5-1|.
CASSPGTSGISYEQYF
TGCGCCAGCAGCCCCGGGACTAGCGGAATCTCCTACGAGCAGTACTTC
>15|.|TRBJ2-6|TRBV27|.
CASSLSGGGANVLTF
TGTGCCAGCAGTTTATCAGGGGGAGGGGCCAACGTCCTGACTTTC
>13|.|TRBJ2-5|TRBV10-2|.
CASRRTNQETQYF
TGCGCCAGCAGAAGGACTAACCAAGAGACCCAGTACTTC
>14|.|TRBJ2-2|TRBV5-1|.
CASRSGVWSGELFF
TGCGCCAGCAGGTCGGGAGTTTGGTCCGGGGAGCTGTTTTTT
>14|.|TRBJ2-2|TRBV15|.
CATSRELHTGELFF
TGTGCCACCAGCAGAGAACTGCACACCGGGGAGCTGTTTTTT
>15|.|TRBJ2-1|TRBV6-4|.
CASSESSGTRNEQFF
TGTGCCAGCAGTGAATCCAGCGGGACAAGGAATGAGCAGTTCTTC
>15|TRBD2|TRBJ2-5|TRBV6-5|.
CASSYTSGRGETPYF
TGTGCCAGCAGTTATACTAGCGGGAGAGGAGAGACCCCGTACTTC
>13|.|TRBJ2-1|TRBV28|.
CASSYVGYNEQFF
TGTGCCAGCAGCTATGTAGGGTACAATGAGCAGTTCTTC
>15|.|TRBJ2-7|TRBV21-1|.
CASQQEGTVSYEQYF
TGTGCCAGCCAACAAGAGGGGACGGTCTCCTACGAGCAGTACTTC
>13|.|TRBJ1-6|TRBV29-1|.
CSVAPDGNSPLHF
TGCAGCGTTGCGCCTGATGGAAATTCACCCCTCCACTTT
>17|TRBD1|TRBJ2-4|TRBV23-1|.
CASSPSGTGGSMSIQYF
TGCGCCAGCAGCCCCTCCGGGACAGGGGGATCGATGAGCATTCAGTACTTC
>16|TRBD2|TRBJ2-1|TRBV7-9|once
CASSLRLSGPYNEQFF
TGTGCCAGCAGCTTACGTCTTAGCGGGCCCTACAATGAGCAGTTCTTC
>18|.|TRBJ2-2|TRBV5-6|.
CASSPKGARGATTGELFF
TGTGCCAGCAGCCCCAAAGGGGCTCGGGGGGCGACCACCGGGGAGCTGTTTTTT
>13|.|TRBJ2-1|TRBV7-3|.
CASSLKPRDEQFF
TGTGCCAGCAGCTTAAAACCGCGGGATGAGCAGTTCTTC
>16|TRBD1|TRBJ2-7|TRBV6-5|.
CASSSIPGTGDYEQYF
TGTGCCAGCAGTTCCATACCCGGGACAGGGGACTACGAGCAGTACTTC
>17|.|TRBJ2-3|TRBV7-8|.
CASSLVSGHRNTDTQYF
TGTGCCAGCAGCTTAGTTAGCGGACATCGCAACACAGATACGCAGTATTTT
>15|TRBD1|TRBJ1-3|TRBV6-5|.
CASGTGEWAGNTIYF
TGTGCCAGCGGGACAGGGGAATGGGCTGGAAACACCATATATTTT
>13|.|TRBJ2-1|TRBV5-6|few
CASSLTGYNEQFF
TGTGCCAGCAGCTTGACCGGGTACAATGAGCAGTTCTTC